This T cell receptor (beta chain) comes out of a study of lymphopenia after photon versus proton radiotherapy. Study-wide results and limits: Only patients who died were analyzed for survival; proton advantage is unproven.

This CDR3 is built from 11 residues. CDR1 and CDR2 from the germline V gene are GTSNPN and SVGIG (reference sequence). V lost 0 bases to trimming and J lost 9 bases, with 6 bases between them. With regard to this clone: Antigen specificity is unknown. This sample includes further DNA sequences coding for the same CDR3.

The method was immunoSEQ multiplex PCR; TCRdb's version includes in-frame clones alone and lacks a portion of them. The repertoire has 150,000 or so clones, about 88% of them found once; the top ten carry roughly 4.7%. The V and J genes are TRBV30 and TRBJ2-1; no clear D. The TCR originated in a man in his forties or fifties with gastric cancer. Here the sequenced sample was peripheral blood, taken from a patient treated with photon-based radiotherapy. CDR3 loop: CAWSVRAEQFF. DNA for the CDR3: TGTGCCTGGAGTGTCCGGGCTGAGCAGTTCTTC.